This T cell receptor beta chain appears in the sequencing data of a study of OX40 agonist ivuxolimab in advanced cancers. Background for the entire study: Ivuxolimab, which targeted the costimulatory receptor OX40 (CD134), was an agonistic, fully human IgG2 monoclonal antibody. Intravenous ivuxolimab was administered to patients every 2 weeks at six dose levels: 0.01, 0.1, 0.3, 1.5, 3 and 10 mg/kg. Among the roughly 50 dose-escalation patients, some 20 had hepatocellular carcinoma, 15 or so melanoma, 9 renal cell carcinoma and 9 head and neck cancer. In the dose-escalation cohort, about four fifths of patients were male, and the mean age was around 65 years with a range of roughly 20 to 80. Prior anti-PD-1, anti-PD-L1 or anti-CTLA-4 therapy was permitted, and checkpoint inhibitors had been received by approximately 39% of dose-escalation patients. Partial responses occurred in three dose-escalation patients: two with cutaneous melanoma and one with hepatocellular carcinoma. Peripheral TCRbeta sequencing aimed to test whether ivuxolimab altered TCR sequence diversity and caused clonal T-cell expansion. The monotherapy dose-escalation portion (N ≈ 52 patients) of the phase I ivuxolimab trial is reported in the paper.

To sequence the TCRbeta CDR3 region, genomic DNA was isolated from the sorted cells. The immunoSEQ Assay was used for sequencing of TCRbeta CDR3 regions. TCRdb took over this immuneACCESS table, retaining in-frame rearrangements with V and J assigned. Such tables are incomplete; in checked studies, under half of the missing clones stem from an unresolved V gene, and the remainder is unexplained. A total of tens of thousands of clones appear in this sample, around 90% of them only once. The ten largest clones capture approximately 11% of the sample. In regard to this clone: This clone's antigen is unknown. Per-base qualities were not stored, and no clone one base away is much larger.

Overall study results and their limits: At doses of 0.1 to 3.0 mg/kg, clonal expansion of both CD4+ and CD8+ T cells in blood was seen between baseline and week 6. After ivuxolimab, expanded clones were on average more numerous among CD8+ T cells than among CD4+ T cells. Partial responders in the 0.1-3.0 mg/kg groups had among the lowest normalized peripheral clonal expansion, especially among CD8+ T cells. The antigen specificity of the peripheral T cells that underwent clonal expansion was not determined. Low levels of normalized T-cell clonal expansion were also seen in some patients who did not respond.

Patients with a history of autoimmune disease or receiving systemic immunosuppression were excluded from the trial. Peripheral blood for TCR sequencing was collected from all dose cohorts at baseline, on cycle 4 day 1, and on cycle 7 day 1. The samples were taken from a phase I, first-in-human, multicenter, open-label dose-escalation trial of ivuxolimab. Adults with locally advanced or metastatic melanoma, renal cell carcinoma, hepatocellular carcinoma or head and neck squamous cell carcinoma were enrolled in the trial. Before TCR sequencing, CD4+ T cells and CD8+ T cells from peripheral blood were sorted into separate populations. Spanning cysteine to phenylalanine, the CDR3 consists of 13 amino acids. The entry retains the CDR3 DNA only, 39 bases that are in frame from base 1. From a lookup of the germline V gene (reference sequence), CDR1 and CDR2 are MNHEY and SMNVEV. V ends up 6 bases short and J 3 bases short, with an unmatched junction base count of 5.

The receptor's source is an adult with an advanced solid tumor such as melanoma, head and neck, liver or kidney cancer. Sequenced here: CD4+ or CD8+ T cells sorted from blood, sampled in a trial of the OX40 agonist ivuxolimab. Here the chain combines TRBV27 and TRBJ2-7, and TRBD1 matches 7 of the central bases. The sequence in DNA is TGTGCCAGCAGCCTGGGACAGCACTACGAGCAGTACTTC. It specifies CASSLGQHYEQYF.